The T cell receptor beta chain under discussion was sequenced for a study of early stage breast cancer tumors. Worth noting for this clone: Antigen specificity is unknown.

TCRdb's table, derived via immunoSEQ multiplex PCR, lists solely in-frame clones and lacks some. Found here are 27,000 or so clones, 80% to 90% of them singletons; the top ten hold roughly 9.9%. Whole-study results and caveats: Tumors had approximately 2.5-fold higher T cell density and higher clonality than adjacent normal breast tissue. In about 90% of the 16 patients, blood comparison separated tumor from normal breast.

Losses at the gene ends were 3 bases for V and 4 bases for J; bases not matched to a gene: 6. The germline gives CDR1 LNHNV, CDR2 YYDKDF (reference sequence). The CDR3 has 16 residues. J is TRBJ1-5 and V is TRBV15; 10 nucleotides line up with TRBD1. This TCR derives from a person aged 50 to 59 with breast cancer. The specimen sequenced was blood. In DNA, the CDR3 is TGTGCCACCAGCAGCGGACAGGGGGTAAAAAATCAGCCCCAGCATTTT. The encoded protein is CATSSGQGVKNQPQHF.